A selection of T cell receptor beta chains follows, all from one sample in a study of blood T cell repertoires in COVID-19. Produced via immunoSEQ multiplex PCR; TCRdb's table is partial and in-frame only. The data contain a few hundred thousand clones, around 89% of them singletons. The sample consisted of peripheral blood. The receptors come from a woman between 45 and 60 years old with COVID-19, enrolled during active disease. The CDR3 runs from the conserved cysteine through the conserved F or W. Each record gives: D gene, V gene, J gene, CDR3 DNA, CDR3 protein. D genes are given only for firm matches.

d_call: .; v_call: TRBV6-1; j_call: TRBJ1-5; cdr3_nt: TGTGCCAGCAGGGAAGGACAGTATAGCAATCAGCCCCAGCATTTT; cdr3_aa: CASREGQYSNQPQHF
d_call: TRBD1; v_call: TRBV29-1; j_call: TRBJ1-1; cdr3_nt: TGCAGCGTCGGACAGGGCCTCACTGAAGCTTTCTTT; cdr3_aa: CSVGQGLTEAFF
d_call: .; v_call: TRBV5-1; j_call: TRBJ2-5; cdr3_nt: TGCGCCAGCAGCTTGATCGGGCAGGGGGAGACCCAGTACTTC; cdr3_aa: CASSLIGQGETQYF
d_call: .; v_call: TRBV29-1; j_call: TRBJ1-1; cdr3_nt: TGCAGCGCTTCCGGGGGGCTGGCCCAGAACACTGAAGCTTTCTTT; cdr3_aa: CSASGGLAQNTEAFF
d_call: .; v_call: TRBV28; j_call: TRBJ1-2; cdr3_nt: TGTGCCACCCTAAAGGCGGGCTTCTATGGCTACACCTTC; cdr3_aa: CATLKAGFYGYTF
d_call: TRBD2; v_call: TRBV24-1; j_call: TRBJ2-5; cdr3_nt: TGTGCCACCAGTGATTTGGGCGGGAGCAAGACCCAGTACTTC; cdr3_aa: CATSDLGGSKTQYF
d_call: .; v_call: TRBV10-3; j_call: TRBJ1-2; cdr3_nt: TGTGCCATCAGTGGCGGGGGCGGTGGCTACACCTTC; cdr3_aa: CAISGGGGGYTF
d_call: TRBD1; v_call: TRBV7-9; j_call: TRBJ2-3; cdr3_nt: TGTGCCAGCAGCTCTTTACAGGGGGATGATACGCAGTATTTT; cdr3_aa: CASSSLQGDDTQYF
d_call: .; v_call: TRBV6-1; j_call: TRBJ2-5; cdr3_nt: TGTGCCAGCAGTGTAGCCGGGACTCTCCAAGAGACCCAGTACTTC; cdr3_aa: CASSVAGTLQETQYF
d_call: .; v_call: TRBV7-3; j_call: TRBJ1-1; cdr3_nt: TGTGCCAGCGGTAGTTCCATGAACACTGAAGCTTTCTTT; cdr3_aa: CASGSSMNTEAFF
d_call: .; v_call: TRBV11-2; j_call: TRBJ1-1; cdr3_nt: TGTGCCAGCAGCTTAGGGACTAACACTGAAGCTTTCTTT; cdr3_aa: CASSLGTNTEAFF
d_call: .; v_call: TRBV30; j_call: TRBJ1-1; cdr3_nt: TGTGCCTGGAACCCCGGACAGTGGGAGGGGGAGGCTTTCTTT; cdr3_aa: CAWNPGQWEGEAFF
d_call: TRBD1; v_call: TRBV28; j_call: TRBJ1-5; cdr3_nt: TGTGCCAGCAGTTCCTGTGACCTCTCGGACAGGGGCAATCAGCCCCAGCATTTT; cdr3_aa: CASSSCDLSDRGNQPQHF
d_call: .; v_call: TRBV6-2/TRBV6-3; j_call: TRBJ1-2; cdr3_nt: TGTGCCAGCAGTGCTCGGACGGGATATGGCTACACCTTC; cdr3_aa: CASSARTGYGYTF
d_call: .; v_call: TRBV4-1; j_call: TRBJ2-5; cdr3_nt: TGCGCCAGCAGCCAAGAGAGGAGAGGGAGGGAGACCCAGTACTTC; cdr3_aa: CASSQERRGRETQYF
d_call: .; v_call: TRBV19; j_call: TRBJ1-1; cdr3_nt: TGTGCCACCCGCGAGGGGGGGCTCGGAGCTTTCTTT; cdr3_aa: CATREGGLGAFF
d_call: .; v_call: TRBV18; j_call: TRBJ1-2; cdr3_nt: TGTGCCAGCTCATTCAGGGAAAGAGGTGGCTACACCTTC; cdr3_aa: CASSFRERGGYTF
d_call: .; v_call: TRBV9; j_call: TRBJ1-3; cdr3_nt: TGTGCCAGCTCAGGGGAAGCGGGAAACACCATATATTTT; cdr3_aa: CASSGEAGNTIYF
d_call: TRBD1; v_call: TRBV19; j_call: TRBJ1-3; cdr3_nt: TGTGCCAGTAGTTTACAGGGGGATCCTGGAAACACCATATATTTT; cdr3_aa: CASSLQGDPGNTIYF
d_call: .; v_call: TRBV9; j_call: TRBJ2-7; cdr3_nt: TGTGCCAGCAGCGTAACGGAGGGAACCTACGAGCAGTACTTC; cdr3_aa: CASSVTEGTYEQYF
d_call: .; v_call: TRBV3-1/TRBV3-2; j_call: TRBJ1-1; cdr3_nt: TGTGCCAGCAGCCTACAGGGAGGGGGAACTGAAGCTTTCTTT; cdr3_aa: CASSLQGGGTEAFF
d_call: .; v_call: TRBV7-2; j_call: TRBJ1-6; cdr3_nt: TGTGCCAGCAGCCCCACAGGGAGTAATTCACCCCTCCACTTT; cdr3_aa: CASSPTGSNSPLHF
d_call: .; v_call: TRBV3-1/TRBV3-2; j_call: TRBJ1-6; cdr3_nt: TGTGCCAGCAGCCAACGACCGACCGGCGGGGTCAATTCACCCCTCCACTTT; cdr3_aa: CASSQRPTGGVNSPLHF
d_call: .; v_call: TRBV28; j_call: TRBJ1-3; cdr3_nt: TGTGCCAGCAGAGGCGGGACTTCCTCTGGAAACACCATATATTTT; cdr3_aa: CASRGGTSSGNTIYF
d_call: TRBD2; v_call: TRBV30; j_call: TRBJ2-2; cdr3_nt: TGTGCCTGGAGGACGGGGGGAAGAGGCACCGGGGAGCTGTTTTTT; cdr3_aa: CAWRTGGRGTGELFF
d_call: .; v_call: TRBV24-1; j_call: TRBJ2-5; cdr3_nt: TGTGCCACCAGTGACGGGGCGGGGGAGACCCAGTACTTC; cdr3_aa: CATSDGAGETQYF
d_call: .; v_call: TRBV12-3/TRBV12-4; j_call: TRBJ1-2; cdr3_nt: TGTGCCAGCAGCCTGGGACTATCAGGAGCTAGCACCTTC; cdr3_aa: CASSLGLSGASTF
d_call: TRBD2; v_call: TRBV7-2; j_call: TRBJ2-3; cdr3_nt: TGTGCCAGCAGCACACTAGCGTCCCTCACAGATACGCAGTATTTT; cdr3_aa: CASSTLASLTDTQYF
d_call: TRBD1; v_call: TRBV9; j_call: TRBJ2-7; cdr3_nt: TGTGCCAGCAGCGCCCTGGGACAGAGCTTCTCCTACGAGCAGTACTTC; cdr3_aa: CASSALGQSFSYEQYF
d_call: TRBD2; v_call: TRBV9; j_call: TRBJ2-3; cdr3_nt: TGTGCCAGCAGCGTAGAGGGCGGGGGGCCCACAGATACGCAGTATTTT; cdr3_aa: CASSVEGGGPTDTQYF
d_call: TRBD1; v_call: TRBV5-1; j_call: TRBJ1-1; cdr3_nt: TGCGCCAGCAGTGACGGGACAGGATGGGCGGGCACTGAAGCTTTCTTT; cdr3_aa: CASSDGTGWAGTEAFF
d_call: TRBD2; v_call: TRBV19; j_call: TRBJ2-5; cdr3_nt: TGTGCCAGTAGTATAGTTCAGCGGGGAGAAGAGACCCAGTACTTC; cdr3_aa: CASSIVQRGEETQYF
d_call: .; v_call: TRBV4-1; j_call: TRBJ1-4; cdr3_nt: TGCGCCAGCAGCCGCCTGGGGGGTACTAATGAAAAACTGTTTTTT; cdr3_aa: CASSRLGGTNEKLFF
d_call: .; v_call: TRBV19; j_call: TRBJ2-5; cdr3_nt: TGTGCCAGTAGTGTTCAAGGGGCAGTCCGAGAGACCCAGTACTTC; cdr3_aa: CASSVQGAVRETQYF
d_call: .; v_call: TRBV5-1; j_call: TRBJ1-1; cdr3_nt: TGCGCCAGCAGCTTGGAGGGGATGAACACTGAAGCTTTCTTT; cdr3_aa: CASSLEGMNTEAFF
d_call: TRBD1; v_call: TRBV9; j_call: TRBJ1-1; cdr3_nt: TGTGCCAGCAGCGCTCGACAGGGGCGGGGGACTGAAGCTTTCTTT; cdr3_aa: CASSARQGRGTEAFF
d_call: TRBD1; v_call: TRBV5-1; j_call: TRBJ1-3; cdr3_nt: TGCGCCAGCAGCTTGGAAGGACAGGGAACCAATGAACACTATTTT; cdr3_aa: CASSLEGQGTNEHYF